This record looks at one T cell receptor (beta chain) sequence and its context. Its antigen is as yet unknown. TCRdb fed the 5' RACE reads into MiXCR, producing one record per CDR3 protein. The sample lists hundreds of thousands of distinct CDR3 sequences, roughly 5.2% occurring once. The data belong to a study of T cells after yellow fever vaccination. Findings of the study overall: The secondary response was weaker but peaked faster, day 5 versus 15. CD4 and CD8 compartments shared a small share of clonotypes. Primary-vaccination clones mostly resurfaced post-booster (about 95% CD4, roughly 90% CD8).

With 3 bases clipped from V and 7 bases from J, the junction kept 6 bases outside the gene matches. This CDR3 contains 15 residues. CDR1 and CDR2 from the germline V gene are KGHSH and LQKENI. The rearrangement joins TRBV18 to TRBJ1-6, with 7 bases matching TRBD1. The receptor comes from a man aged 18 to 29 who received the YFV17D yellow fever vaccine. The source was CD4+ T cells sorted from PBMCs, collected on the day of the yellow fever booster vaccination. The CDR3 loop is CASSPPGQLNSPLHF. DNA for the CDR3: TGTGCCAGCTCACCGCCGGGACAGCTAAATTCACCCCTCCACTTT. The full variable domain, completed using reference TRBV18 and TRBJ1-6, is NAGVMQNPRHLVRRRGQEARLRCSPMKGHSHVYWYRQLPEEGLKFMVYLQKENIIDESGMPKERFSAEFPKEGPSILRIQQVVRGDSAAYFCASSPPGQLNSPLHFGNGTRLTVT.